This T cell receptor beta chain came from a study of blood T cell repertoires in COVID-19. About the research overall: COVID-19 samples collected from the United States, Italy and Spain covered acute and convalescent phases. PBMCs, B-cell-depleted T cells, or T cells provided the cDNA or gDNA that made up the material.

The CDR3 totals 13 residues. Trimming shortened V by 0 bases and J by 4 bases, and 7 bases separated the two germline ends. CDR1 is LGHNA, CDR2 YSLEER, per germline. In the original workflow: Amplification with reference gene primers provided the estimates of nucleated cell counts. TCRdb's table, derived via immunoSEQ multiplex PCR, lists solely in-frame clones and lacks some. That table furnishes V, J and clone size, whereas the DNA furnished D and trimming. The table has approximately 63,000 clones, roughly 88% seen once; the top ten hold about a fifth. This sequence joins TRBV4-3 and TRBJ2-7; D ambiguous. Sequenced: peripheral blood. The sequence came from an elderly woman with active COVID-19. Here the CDR3 reads CASSQESGYEQYF. The DNA for the CDR3 is TGCGCCAGCAGCCAAGAGTCCGGGTACGAGCAGTACTTC.